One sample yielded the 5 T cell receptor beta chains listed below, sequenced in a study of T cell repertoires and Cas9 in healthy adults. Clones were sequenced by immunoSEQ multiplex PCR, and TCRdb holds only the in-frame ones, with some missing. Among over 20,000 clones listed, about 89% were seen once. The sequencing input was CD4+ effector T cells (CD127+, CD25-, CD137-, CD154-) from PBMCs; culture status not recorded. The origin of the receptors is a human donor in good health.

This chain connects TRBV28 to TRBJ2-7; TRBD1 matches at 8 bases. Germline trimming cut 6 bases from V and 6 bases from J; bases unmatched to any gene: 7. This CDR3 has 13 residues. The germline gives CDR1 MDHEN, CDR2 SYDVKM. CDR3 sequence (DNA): TGTGCCAGCAGCCGCGACAGGGGAGCCGAGCAGTACTTC. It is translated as CASSRDRGAEQYF.

Here the CDR3 reads CASSPPGAGGYHSTDTQYF. CDR3 bases: TGTGCCAGCTCACCACCGGGAGCGGGGGGATATCATAGCACAGATACGCAGTATTTT. This chain links TRBV18 with TRBJ2-3, with TRBD2 matching over 9 bases. Germline V gene lookup returns CDR1 KGHSH and CDR2 LQKENI. V lost 0 bases to trimming and J lost 0 bases; unmatched junction nucleotides: 10. The CDR3 sequence is 19 residues long.

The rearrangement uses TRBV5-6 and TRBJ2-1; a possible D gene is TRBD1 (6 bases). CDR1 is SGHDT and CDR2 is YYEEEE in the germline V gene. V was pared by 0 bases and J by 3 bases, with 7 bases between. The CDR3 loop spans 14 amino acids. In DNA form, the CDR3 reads TGTGCCAGCAGCTTGGAAGGGGGCTACAATGAGCAGTTCTTC. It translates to CASSLEGGYNEQFF.

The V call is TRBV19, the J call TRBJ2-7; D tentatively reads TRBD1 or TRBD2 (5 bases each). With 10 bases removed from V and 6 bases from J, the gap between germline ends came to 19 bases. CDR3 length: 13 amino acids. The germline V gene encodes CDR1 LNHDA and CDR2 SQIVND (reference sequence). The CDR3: CATGPRGYREQYF. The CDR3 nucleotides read TGTGCCACCGGACCCCGGGGCTATCGCGAGCAGTACTTC.

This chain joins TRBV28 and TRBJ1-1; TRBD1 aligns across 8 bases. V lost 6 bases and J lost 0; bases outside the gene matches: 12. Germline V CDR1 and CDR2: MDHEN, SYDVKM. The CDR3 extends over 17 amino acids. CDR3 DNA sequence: TGTGCCAGCAGGTCAGGACAGGGCGGCCGCATGAACACTGAAGCTTTCTTT. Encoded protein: CASRSGQGGRMNTEAFF. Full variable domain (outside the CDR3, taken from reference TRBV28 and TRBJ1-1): DVKVTQSSRYLVKRTGEKVFLECVQDMDHENMFWYRQDPGLGLRLIYFSYDVKMKEKGDIPEGYSVSREKKERFSLILESASTNQTSMYLCASRSGQGGRMNTEAFFGQGTRLTVV.